The text below deals with one TCR beta chain. As yet, its antigen is unknown. This entry comes from a study of immune evolution from preneoplasia to lung adenocarcinoma. Sequencing was performed with immunoSEQ multiplex PCR; in TCRdb, only in-frame clones are kept and a portion is missing. The sample comprises roughly 6,100 clones, approximately 78% of which are singletons, and approximately 6.1% rests with the top ten. Findings and caveats of the study: Top clone frequencies peaked in normal lung, apparently declining through invasive adenocarcinoma.

The sequencing input was FFPE adjacent normal lung tissue. The sequence derives from an older donor with lung adenocarcinoma.

In nucleotides, the CDR3 is TGTGCCAGCAGCGCCCGGGACCACATCCACCAGCCCCAGCATTTT. Its translation: CASSARDHIHQPQHF. V is TRBV12-1 and J is TRBJ1-5. TRBV12-1 is a pseudogene. The CDR3 extends over 15 amino acids.